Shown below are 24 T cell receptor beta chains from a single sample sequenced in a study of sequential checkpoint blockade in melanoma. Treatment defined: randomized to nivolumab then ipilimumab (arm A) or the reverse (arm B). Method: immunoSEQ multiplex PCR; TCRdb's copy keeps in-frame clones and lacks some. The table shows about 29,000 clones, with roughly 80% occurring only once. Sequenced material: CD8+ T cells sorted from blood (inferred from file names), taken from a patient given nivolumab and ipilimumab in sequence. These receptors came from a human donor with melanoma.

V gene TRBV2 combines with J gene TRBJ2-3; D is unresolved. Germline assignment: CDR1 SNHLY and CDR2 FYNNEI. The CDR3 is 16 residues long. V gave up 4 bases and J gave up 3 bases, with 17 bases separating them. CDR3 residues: CASSAPPTHLTDTQYF. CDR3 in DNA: TGTGCCAGCAGTGCTCCGCCCACACACCTTACAGATACGCAGTATTTT. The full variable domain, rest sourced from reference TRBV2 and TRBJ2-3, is EPEVTQTPSHQVTQMGQEVILRCVPISNHLYFYWYRQILGQKVEFLVSFYNNEISEKSEIFDDQFSVERPDGSNFTLKIRSTKLEDSAMYFCASSAPPTHLTDTQYFGPGTRLTVL.

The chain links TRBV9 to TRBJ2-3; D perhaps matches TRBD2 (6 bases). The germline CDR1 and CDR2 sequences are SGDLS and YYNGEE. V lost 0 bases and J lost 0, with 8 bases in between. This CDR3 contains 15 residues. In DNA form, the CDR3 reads TGTGCCAGCAGCGTAGTGGCGGGGAGCACAGATACGCAGTATTTT. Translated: CASSVVAGSTDTQYF.

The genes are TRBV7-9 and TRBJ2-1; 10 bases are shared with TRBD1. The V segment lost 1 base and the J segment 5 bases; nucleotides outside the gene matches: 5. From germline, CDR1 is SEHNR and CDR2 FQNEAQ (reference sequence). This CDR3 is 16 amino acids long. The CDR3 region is CASSLVVGTGDNEQFF. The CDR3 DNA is TGTGCCAGCAGCTTAGTAGTAGGGACAGGGGACAATGAGCAGTTCTTC.

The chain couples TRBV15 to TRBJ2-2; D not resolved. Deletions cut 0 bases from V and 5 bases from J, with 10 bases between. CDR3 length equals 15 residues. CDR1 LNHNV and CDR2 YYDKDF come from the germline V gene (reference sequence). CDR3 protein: CATSRDTSSTGELFF. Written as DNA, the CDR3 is TGTGCCACCAGCAGAGATACTTCCTCGACCGGGGAGCTGTTTTTT.

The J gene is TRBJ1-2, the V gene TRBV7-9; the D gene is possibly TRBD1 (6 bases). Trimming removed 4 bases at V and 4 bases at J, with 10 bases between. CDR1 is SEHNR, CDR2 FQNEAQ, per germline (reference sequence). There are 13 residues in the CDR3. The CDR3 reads CASSSGQVYGYTF. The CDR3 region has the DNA TGTGCCAGCAGCTCGGGACAAGTCTATGGCTACACCTTC. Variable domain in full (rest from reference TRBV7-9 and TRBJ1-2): DTGVSQNPRHKITKRGQNVTFRCDPISEHNRLYWYRQTLGQGPEFLTYFQNEAQLEKSRLLSDRFSAERPKGSFSTLEIQRTEQGDSAMYLCASSSGQVYGYTFGSGTRLTVV.

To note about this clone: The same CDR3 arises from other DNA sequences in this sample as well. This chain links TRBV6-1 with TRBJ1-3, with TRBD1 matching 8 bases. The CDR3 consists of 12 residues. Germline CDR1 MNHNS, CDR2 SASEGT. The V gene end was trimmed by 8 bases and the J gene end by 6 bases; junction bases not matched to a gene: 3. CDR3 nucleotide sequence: TGTGCCAGCGGGCAGGGGGCAAACACCATATATTTT. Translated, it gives CASGQGANTIYF.

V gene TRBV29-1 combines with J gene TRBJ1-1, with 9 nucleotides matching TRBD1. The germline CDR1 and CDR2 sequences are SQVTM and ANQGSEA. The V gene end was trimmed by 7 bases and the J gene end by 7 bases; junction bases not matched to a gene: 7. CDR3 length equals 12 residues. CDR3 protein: CSAGQGSFEAFF. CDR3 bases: TGCAGCGCGGGACAGGGCTCGTTTGAAGCTTTCTTT.

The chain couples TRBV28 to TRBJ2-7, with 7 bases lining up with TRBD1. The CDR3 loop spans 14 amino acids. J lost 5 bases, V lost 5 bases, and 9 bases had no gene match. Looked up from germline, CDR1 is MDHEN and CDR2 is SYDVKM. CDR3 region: CASSPQTGIDEQYF. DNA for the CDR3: TGTGCCAGCAGTCCGCAGACAGGGATAGACGAGCAGTACTTC.

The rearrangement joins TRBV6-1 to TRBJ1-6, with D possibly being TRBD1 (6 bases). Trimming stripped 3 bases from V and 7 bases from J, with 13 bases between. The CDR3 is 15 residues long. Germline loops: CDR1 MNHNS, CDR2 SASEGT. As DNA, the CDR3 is TGTGCCAGCAGTGATTCGGGGGGCACAAATTCACCCCTCCACTTT. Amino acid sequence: CASSDSGGTNSPLHF.

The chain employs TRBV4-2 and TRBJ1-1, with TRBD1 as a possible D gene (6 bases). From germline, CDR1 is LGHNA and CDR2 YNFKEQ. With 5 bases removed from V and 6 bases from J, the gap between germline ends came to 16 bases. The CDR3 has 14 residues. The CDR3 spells CASSGRGANAEAFF. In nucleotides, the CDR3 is TGTGCCAGCAGCGGGCGGGGGGCCAACGCTGAAGCTTTCTTT.

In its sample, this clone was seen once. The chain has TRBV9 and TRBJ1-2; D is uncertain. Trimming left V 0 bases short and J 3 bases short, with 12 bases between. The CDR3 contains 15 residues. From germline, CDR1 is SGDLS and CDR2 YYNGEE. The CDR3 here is CASSVDINVDYGYTF. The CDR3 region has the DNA TGTGCCAGCAGCGTAGATATTAACGTAGACTATGGCTACACCTTC.

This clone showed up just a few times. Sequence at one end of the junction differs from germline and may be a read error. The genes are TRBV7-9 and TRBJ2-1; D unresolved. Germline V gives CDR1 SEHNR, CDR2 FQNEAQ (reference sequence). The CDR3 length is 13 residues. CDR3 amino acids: CASSSPSYNEQFF. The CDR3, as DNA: TGTGCCAGCAGCTCCCCCTCCTATAATGAGCAGTTCTTC.

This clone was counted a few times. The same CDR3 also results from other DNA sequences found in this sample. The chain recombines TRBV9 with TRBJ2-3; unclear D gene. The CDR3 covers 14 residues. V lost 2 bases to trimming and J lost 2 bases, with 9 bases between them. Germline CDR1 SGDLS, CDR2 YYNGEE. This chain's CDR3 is CASSVYGSTDTQYF. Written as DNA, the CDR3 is TGTGCCAGCAGCGTTTACGGTTCCACAGATACGCAGTATTTT.

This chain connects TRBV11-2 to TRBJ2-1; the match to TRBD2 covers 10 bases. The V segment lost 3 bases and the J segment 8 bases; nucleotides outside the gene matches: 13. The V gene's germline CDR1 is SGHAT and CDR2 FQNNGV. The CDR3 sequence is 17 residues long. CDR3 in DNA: TGTGCCAGCAGCTTTGCACCTCGGACTAGCGGTTTCTATGAGCAGTTCTTC. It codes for CASSFAPRTSGFYEQFF.

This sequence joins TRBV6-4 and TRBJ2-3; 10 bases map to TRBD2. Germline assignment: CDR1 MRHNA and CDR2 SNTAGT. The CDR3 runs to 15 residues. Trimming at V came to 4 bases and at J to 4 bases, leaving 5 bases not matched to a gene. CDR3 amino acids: CASSAERGGADTQYF. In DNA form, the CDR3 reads TGTGCCAGCAGTGCGGAGCGGGGGGGAGCAGATACGCAGTATTTT.

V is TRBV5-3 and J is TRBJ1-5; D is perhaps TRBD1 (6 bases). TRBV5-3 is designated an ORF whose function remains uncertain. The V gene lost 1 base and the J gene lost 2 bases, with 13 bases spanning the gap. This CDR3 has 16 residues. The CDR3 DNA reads TGTGCCAGAAGCTTGTTGGGGGGGCTCGGCAATCAGCCCCAGCATTTT. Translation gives CARSLLGGLGNQPQHF.

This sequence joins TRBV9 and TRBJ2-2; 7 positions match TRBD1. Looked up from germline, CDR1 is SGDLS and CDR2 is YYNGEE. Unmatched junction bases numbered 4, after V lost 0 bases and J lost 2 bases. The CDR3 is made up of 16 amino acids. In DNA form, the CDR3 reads TGTGCCAGCAGCGTAGATAGGGGGCGCAACACCGGGGAGCTGTTTTTT. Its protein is CASSVDRGRNTGELFF.

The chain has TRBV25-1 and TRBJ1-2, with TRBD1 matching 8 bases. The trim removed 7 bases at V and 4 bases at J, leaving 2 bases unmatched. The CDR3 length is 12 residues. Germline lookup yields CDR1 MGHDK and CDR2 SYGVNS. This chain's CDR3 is CASTGQGYGYTF. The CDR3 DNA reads TGTGCCAGCACTGGACAGGGCTATGGCTACACCTTC.

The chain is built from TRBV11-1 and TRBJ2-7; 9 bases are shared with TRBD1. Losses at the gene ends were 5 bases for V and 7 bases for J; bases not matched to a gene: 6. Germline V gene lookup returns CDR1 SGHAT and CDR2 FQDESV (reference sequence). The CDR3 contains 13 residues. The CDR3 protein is CASSLQGAREQYF. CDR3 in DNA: TGTGCCAGCAGCCTACAGGGGGCGAGGGAGCAGTACTTC.

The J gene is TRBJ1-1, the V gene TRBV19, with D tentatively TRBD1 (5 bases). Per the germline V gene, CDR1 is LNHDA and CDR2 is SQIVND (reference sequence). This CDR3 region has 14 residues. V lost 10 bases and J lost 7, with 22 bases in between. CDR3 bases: TGTGCCACCACCGCCCTCGACCCGACAGATGAAGCTTTCTTT. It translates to CATTALDPTDEAFF.

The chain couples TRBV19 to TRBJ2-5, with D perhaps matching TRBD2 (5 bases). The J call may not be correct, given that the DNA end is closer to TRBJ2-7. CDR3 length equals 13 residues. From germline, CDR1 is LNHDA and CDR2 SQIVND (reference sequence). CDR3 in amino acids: CASSTNSVNEQYF. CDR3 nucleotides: TGTGCCAGTAGTACGAATAGCGTGAACGAGCAGTACTTC.

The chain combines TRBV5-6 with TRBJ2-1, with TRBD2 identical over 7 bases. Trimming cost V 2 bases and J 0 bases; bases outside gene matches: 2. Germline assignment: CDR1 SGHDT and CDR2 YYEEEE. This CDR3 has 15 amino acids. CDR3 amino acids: CASSFGGSSYNEQFF. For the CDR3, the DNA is TGTGCCAGCAGCTTCGGCGGGAGCTCCTACAATGAGCAGTTCTTC.

The CDR3 DNA is TGTGCCAGCAGCCTCAGGTGGGCCTCTGGGGCCAACGTCCTGACTTTC. Translation: CASSLRWASGANVLTF. The V call is TRBV7-8, the J call TRBJ2-6, with unresolved D. V lost 5 bases and J 0 bases, leaving 11 bases between the germline ends. The V gene's germline CDR1 is SGHVS and CDR2 FQNEAQ. CDR3 length: 16 residues.

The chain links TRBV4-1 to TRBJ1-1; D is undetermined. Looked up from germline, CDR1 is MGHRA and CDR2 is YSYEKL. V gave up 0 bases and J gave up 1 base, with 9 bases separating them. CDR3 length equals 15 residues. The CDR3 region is CASSQDGAGNTEAFF. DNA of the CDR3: TGCGCCAGCAGCCAAGATGGAGCGGGGAACACTGAAGCTTTCTTT.